This entry lists 7 T cell receptor beta chains sequenced from one sample in a study of neoadjuvant anti-PD-1 for oral cavity cancer. This sample's time point: after neoadjuvant nivolumab, at surgical resection. Using immunoSEQ multiplex PCR, the repertoire was profiled, and TCRdb retains in-frame clones only, with some absent. The sample includes approximately 9,500 clones, about 80% of them seen just once. The specimen was PBMCs, collected after nivolumab (anti-PD-1) treatment. These receptors originate from a person aged 40 to 85 with oral cavity squamous cell carcinoma.

The chain couples TRBV18 to TRBJ1-5, with D maybe TRBD1 (6 bases). There are 14 residues in the CDR3. Trimming took off 0 bases at V and 11 bases at J, with 14 bases between the two ends. Germline lookup yields CDR1 KGHSH and CDR2 LQKENI. Here the CDR3 reads CASSPPAGVRAQHF. In DNA, the CDR3 is TGTGCCAGCTCACCACCGGCAGGGGTTAGGGCCCAGCATTTT.

V usage is TRBV5-1 and J usage is TRBJ1-6; no firm D call. Germline lookup yields CDR1 SGHRS and CDR2 YFSETQ. Deletions cut 2 bases from V and 0 bases from J, with 15 bases between. This CDR3 contains 18 residues. The CDR3 reads CASSFDPPSGSYNSPLHF. CDR3 DNA sequence: TGCGCCAGCAGCTTCGATCCCCCCTCCGGCTCCTATAATTCACCCCTCCACTTT. The entire variable domain, with the rest obtained from reference TRBV5-1 and TRBJ1-6, is as follows: KAGVTQTPRYLIKTRGQQVTLSCSPISGHRSVSWYQQTPGQGLQFLFEYFSETQRNKGNFPGRFSGRQFSNSRSEMNVSTLELGDSALYLCASSFDPPSGSYNSPLHFGNGTRLTVT.

V usage is TRBV6-1 and J usage is TRBJ2-1; D call uncertain. Germline V gene sequence: CDR1 MNHNS, CDR2 SASEGT. Deletions cut 5 bases from V and 5 bases from J, with 4 bases between. This CDR3 spans 11 amino acids. The CDR3 DNA reads as TGTGCCAGCAGTCGACACAATGAGCAGTTCTTC. Translating gives CASSRHNEQFF.

The V call is TRBV29-1, the J call TRBJ2-4, with D hard to call. Looked up from germline, CDR1 is SQVTM and CDR2 is ANQGSEA. With 3 bases removed from V and 8 bases from J, the gap between germline ends came to 11 bases. This CDR3 has 12 residues. The CDR3 here is CSVEVSKDIQYF. The CDR3 DNA reads TGCAGCGTTGAGGTCAGTAAGGACATTCAGTACTTC.

The rearrangement joins TRBV7-9 to TRBJ1-4; D not certain. V lost 1 base to trimming and J lost 5 bases, with 11 bases between them. Germline V gene data show CDR1 as SEHNR and CDR2 as FQNEAQ (reference sequence). The CDR3 sequence is 15 residues long. The CDR3 nucleotides are TGTGCCAGCAGCTTAGAGGCGGAGGGCAATGAAAAACTGTTTTTT. Residues: CASSLEAEGNEKLFF.

The rearrangement joins TRBV28 to TRBJ2-5, with 10 bases matching TRBD1. V gave up 6 bases and J gave up 5 bases; unmatched junction bases: 6. CDR3 length: 14 residues. Germline CDR1 MDHEN, CDR2 SYDVKM. CDR3: CASRGGQGLETQYF. CDR3 sequence (DNA): TGTGCCAGCAGGGGGGGACAGGGGTTGGAGACCCAGTACTTC.

The CDR3 DNA reads as TGTGCCAGCAGCGTAGGGGACGTTAGCAATCAGCCCCAGCATTTT. Its translation: CASSVGDVSNQPQHF. The genes are TRBV11-2 and TRBJ1-5, with D possibly matching TRBD1 (5 bases). Germline assignment: CDR1 SGHAT and CDR2 FQNNGV. Trimming took off 5 bases at V and 0 bases at J, with 11 bases between the two ends. The CDR3 consists of 15 residues.